Presented here are 29 T cell receptor beta chains from one specimen sequenced in a study of tumor-infiltrating lymphocytes in primary liver carcinoma. Unsorted bulk tissue of about 20-31 mg yielded co-extracted RNA and DNA. Making TCR beta cDNA involved approximately 0.5 ug total RNA and a constant-region primer. Investigators got TCR beta libraries out of three nested multiplex PCR rounds, done with slightly modified ARM-PCR. The first two PCR rounds used TRBV1-TRBV30 primers with a Cbeta primer, around 10 cycles each. TCRdb fed the multiplex PCR reads into MiXCR, producing one record per CDR3 protein. The profile covers roughly 78,000 distinct CDR3 sequences, with 71% appearing a single time and roughly an eighth taken by the ten largest. The sequenced sample consisted of liver tumor tissue from sampling region 4. The sample's subset: tumor region T4, right-lateral pole. The receptors come from a woman in her sixties with primary liver carcinoma and hepatitis B virus infection.

As concerns this clonotype: The junction shows a germline mismatch at one end, possibly a read error. The chain recombines TRBV28 with TRBJ2-5; D is ambiguous. Germline V gene sequence: CDR1 MDHEN, CDR2 SYDVKM. This CDR3 is built from 13 residues. The CDR3 nucleotides are TGTGTCAGCAGTTTATCCTGTGTTGAGACCCAGTACTTC. Encoded protein: CVSSLSCVETQYF.

In its sample, this clonotype ranks as medium-sized. The J gene is TRBJ2-3, the V gene TRBV11-2; D call uncertain. Per germline, CDR1 SGHAT and CDR2 FQNNGV. V dropped 1 base and J dropped 0 bases, with 5 bases sitting between them. This CDR3 region has 14 residues. CDR3 in DNA: TGTGCCAGCAGCTTAGGGACCAGCACAGATACGCAGTATTTT. It encodes CASSLGTSTDTQYF.

This clonotype was seen just once. The chain is built from TRBV29-1 and TRBJ2-5; weak D call: TRBD1 (5 bases). Germline V gene sequence: CDR1 SQVTM, CDR2 ANQGSEA. This CDR3 comprises 13 residues. The CDR3, as DNA: TGCGGCGCCCCAGGGTTTAAGCAAGAGACCCAGTACTTC. Protein product: CGAPGFKQETQYF.

This chain joins TRBV7-9 and TRBJ2-3, with no clear D. The CDR3 has 15 residues. The V end lost 1 base, the J end lost 2 bases, and 10 bases lay between the germline ends. CDR1 is SEHNR, CDR2 FQNEAQ, per germline (reference sequence). The CDR3 DNA follows: TGTGCCAGCAGCTTAGGGGCCAATCCCACAGATACGCAGTATTTT. It specifies CASSLGANPTDTQYF.

Details on this clonotype: The junction shows a germline mismatch at one end, possibly a read error. This sequence joins TRBV14 and TRBJ2-1; TRBD2 matches 8 bases. The CDR3 sequence is 15 residues long. Germline V gene sequence: CDR1 SGHDN, CDR2 FVKESK. As DNA, the CDR3 is TGTGTCAGCAGCCGAACGGGAGGGCAGAATAATGAGCAGTTCTTC. This gives the protein CVSSRTGGQNNEQFF.

On this clonotype itself: The junction differs from germline at one of its ends, possibly a read error. The chain is built from TRBV11-1 and TRBJ2-2; maybe TRBD2 (5 bases). CDR1 and CDR2 from the germline V gene are SGHAT and FQDESV (reference sequence). This CDR3 is built from 14 residues. The CDR3 nucleotides read TGTGCCAGCAGACCGAGCCTCGACACCGGGAAGCTGGTTTTT. The encoded protein is CASRPSLDTGKLVF.

This clonotype has just one count. Given a much more abundant clone one base away, this may be a read error. The rearrangement links TRBV5-4 to TRBJ2-7, with 7 bases aligning to TRBD1. Germline V gene lookup returns CDR1 SGHNT and CDR2 YYREEE (reference sequence). With 0 bases clipped from V and 4 bases from J, the junction kept 7 bases outside the gene matches. CDR3 length equals 15 residues. For the CDR3, the DNA is TGTGCCAGCAGCTTGGCCTTGGGACAGCAATACGAGCAGTACTTC. It translates to CASSLALGQQYEQYF. The complete variable domain, with remaining parts taken from reference TRBV5-4 and TRBJ2-7, reads ETGVTQSPTHLIKTRGQQVTLRCSSQSGHNTVSWYQQALGQGPQFIFQYYREEENGRGNFPPRFSGLQFPNYSSELNVNALELDDSALYLCASSLALGQQYEQYFGPGTRLTVT.

Of note for this clonotype: A much larger clone lies a single base off, so this may be a read error. This sequence joins TRBV5-5 and TRBJ1-5; D gene unclear. Germline V gene lookup returns CDR1 SGHKS and CDR2 YYEKEE (reference sequence). CDR3 length equals 13 residues. The CDR3 region is CVSSLDVVQPQHF. The CDR3 nucleotides read TGTGTCAGCAGCTTGGACGTAGTTCAGCCCCAGCATTTT.

On this clonotype itself: One junction end disagrees with the germline gene, perhaps due to a read error. The CDR3 region is CVSSLFWRESDGQYF. The CDR3 nucleotides are TGTGTCAGCAGCTTGTTCTGGCGGGAGAGTGACGGGCAGTACTTC. The rearrangement joins TRBV5-6 to TRBJ2-7; TRBD2 aligns across 7 bases. The CDR3 consists of 15 residues. The germline V gene encodes CDR1 SGHDT and CDR2 YYEEEE.

This clonotype appeared a few times. A much larger clone sits a single nucleotide away, making a read error possible. The chain links TRBV5-4 to TRBJ2-1, with D possibly matching TRBD2 (5 bases). CDR1 and CDR2 from the germline V gene are SGHNT and YYREEE (reference sequence). With 0 bases removed from V and 9 bases from J, the gap between germline ends came to 10 bases. CDR3 length: 13 residues. Here the CDR3 reads CASSLVREGEQFF. DNA for the CDR3: TGTGCCAGCAGCTTGGTCCGCGAGGGTGAGCAGTTCTTC. The variable domain in full, with the rest retrieved from reference TRBV5-4 and TRBJ2-1, is ETGVTQSPTHLIKTRGQQVTLRCSSQSGHNTVSWYQQALGQGPQFIFQYYREEENGRGNFPPRFSGLQFPNYSSELNVNALELDDSALYLCASSLVREGEQFFGPGTRLTVL.

At least ten counts were recorded for this clonotype. The rearrangement uses TRBV4-1 and TRBJ2-2; D not certain. The CDR3 contains 13 residues. The V and J ends lost 4 bases and 4 bases respectively, with 7 bases between them. Looked up from germline, CDR1 is MGHRA and CDR2 is YSYEKL. This chain's CDR3 is CASSPPPTGELFF. The CDR3 coding sequence is TGCGCCAGCAGCCCCCCCCCCACCGGGGAGCTGTTTTTT.

In this sample, this clonotype turned up many times. A read error may produce the germline difference seen at one junction end. The chain employs TRBV11-2 and TRBJ1-2; D gene uncertain. Germline V gene data show CDR1 as SGHAT and CDR2 as FQNNGV. The CDR3 loop spans 13 amino acids. CDR3 bases: TGTGCCAGCAGCTTAACGGGAGTATCTGGCTACGCCTTC. As protein: CASSLTGVSGYAF. Supplemented by reference TRBV11-2 and TRBJ1-2, the full variable domain reads EAGVAQSPRYKIIEKRQSVAFWCNPISGHATLYWYQQILGQGPKLLIQFQNNGVVDDSQLPKDRFSAERLKGVDSTLKIQPAKLEDSAVYLCASSLTGVSGYAFGSGTRLTVV.

About this clonotype itself: At one end, the junction sequence differs from germline, possibly due to a read error. The V call is TRBV28, the J call TRBJ2-6; D perhaps matches TRBD2 (7 bases). CDR1 MDHEN and CDR2 SYDVKM come from the germline V gene. The CDR3 runs 15 residues. The DNA of the CDR3 is TGTGCCAGCACGCCGGGAGGATCAGGGGTCAACGTCCTGACTTTC. This gives the protein CASTPGGSGVNVLTF.

In its sample, this clonotype was seen many times. The CDR3 protein is CASSLAEILDTQYF. DNA for the CDR3: TGCGCCAGCAGCTTGGCCGAAATACTGGATACGCAGTATTTT. J is TRBJ2-3 and V is TRBV5-1, with D hard to call. CDR3 length: 14 residues. Deletions cut 0 bases from V and 6 bases from J, with 11 bases between. Germline V lookup: CDR1 SGHRS, CDR2 YFSETQ.

As to this clonotype: Relative to the germline gene, one junction end is altered; a read error may explain this. CDR3 nucleotide sequence: TGTGTCAGCAGTGTCCGGGTGGGGGCCTACAATGAGCAGTTCTTC. Residues: CVSSVRVGAYNEQFF. The chain combines TRBV6-5 with TRBJ2-1; D might be TRBD1 or TRBD2, each matching 5 bases. Germline lookup yields CDR1 MNHEY and CDR2 SVGAGI. The CDR3 has 15 amino acids.

The rearrangement links TRBV20-1 to TRBJ1-2, with a tentative D call TRBD1 (5 bases). Trimming removed 0 bases at V and 8 bases at J, with 19 bases between. The CDR3 spans 15 residues. The V gene's germline CDR1 is DFQATT and CDR2 SNEGSKA (reference sequence). The CDR3 here is CSARDTLEGGGGYTF. In nucleotides, the CDR3 is TGCAGTGCTAGAGACACCCTTGAGGGCGGGGGAGGCTACACCTTC.

For this clonotype: Its ends do not fully match the called genes, so a read error is possible. The chain recombines TRBV6-1 with TRBJ2-1; D may match TRBD1 or TRBD2 (5 bases each). The CDR3 is 15 residues long. Germline values: CDR1 MNHNS, CDR2 SASEGT. In nucleotides, the CDR3 is TGTGCCAGCAGTGAGAGGGGAAGGGTCAGGAATGAGCTGTTCTTC. Encoded protein: CASSERGRVRNELFF.

This clonotype occurred a few times. With a much larger clone just one base away, this may be a read error. The chain links TRBV30 to TRBJ2-7, with 14 bases identical to TRBD2. V shed 1 base, J shed 8 bases, and the junction held 7 bases outside the gene matches. Germline V gene lookup returns CDR1 GTSNPN and CDR2 SVGIG (reference sequence). CDR3 size: 15 residues. CDR3 in amino acids: CAWSGTSGRRHKQYF. DNA for the CDR3: TGTGCCTGGAGTGGGACTAGCGGGAGGCGACACAAGCAGTACTTC.

The sample holds a few counts of this clonotype. A much larger clone sits a single nucleotide away, making a read error possible. J is TRBJ2-1 and V is TRBV5-8, with 7 bases lining up with TRBD1. J lost 6 bases, V lost 5 bases, and 5 bases had no gene match. Germline CDR1 SGHTS, CDR2 YDEGEE. This CDR3 comprises 13 residues. CDR3 nucleotides: TGTGCCAGCAGAGACAGGGTGGGCAATGAGCAGTTCTTC. This sequence encodes CASRDRVGNEQFF.

Many counts were recorded for this clonotype. The CDR3 loop reads CASSLWDRVSGELFF. In nucleotides, the CDR3 is TGCGCCAGCAGCTTGTGGGACAGGGTCTCCGGGGAGCTGTTTTTT. The chain combines TRBV5-1 with TRBJ2-2, with 9 bases fitting TRBD1. Germline CDR1 reads SGHRS; CDR2 reads YFSETQ. The ends lost 1 base at V and 6 bases at J; junction bases unmatched: 4. The CDR3 has 15 amino acids. The full variable domain, completed using reference TRBV5-1 and TRBJ2-2, is KAGVTQTPRYLIKTRGQQVTLSCSPISGHRSVSWYQQTPGQGLQFLFEYFSETQRNKGNFPGRFSGRQFSNSRSEMNVSTLELGDSALYLCASSLWDRVSGELFFGEGSRLTVL.

In the case of this clonotype: A much larger clone differs from this one at a single base, so this may be a read error. The missing conserved phenylalanine or tryptophan at the end of this CDR3 makes a read error likely. V and J are TRBV6-2 or TRBV6-3 and TRBJ1-5; no definite D call. The CDR3 contains 15 residues. Trimming stripped 0 bases from V and 1 base from J, with 7 bases between. Germline V lookup: CDR1 MNHEY, CDR2 SVGEGT. This chain's CDR3 is CASSYSHGSNQPQHL. The CDR3 coding sequence is TGTGCCAGCAGTTACTCGCACGGCAGCAATCAGCCCCAGCATCTT.

V gene TRBV6-5 combines with J gene TRBJ1-2; D gene uncertain. Germline CDR1 MNHEY, CDR2 SVGAGI. The V and J ends lost 0 bases and 8 bases respectively, with 10 bases between them. The CDR3 contains 13 residues. The CDR3 coding sequence is TGTGCCAGCAGTTACTCGTGGGTTGAAGGCTACACCTTC. As protein: CASSYSWVEGYTF.

This clonotype was recorded only once. An end of the junction does not agree with germline; a read error may underlie this. The chain joins TRBV11-1 to TRBJ2-2; D call uncertain. The germline CDR1 and CDR2 sequences are SGHAT and FQDESV (reference sequence). The CDR3 consists of 14 residues. DNA of the CDR3: TGTGCAAGCAAACCGAGCCTTGACATCGGGGAGCTGTTTTTT. Translated, it gives CASKPSLDIGELFF. Complete variable domain (other parts from reference TRBV11-1 and TRBJ2-2): EAEVAQSPRYKITEKSQAVAFWCDPISGHATLYWYRQILGQGPELLVQFQDESVVDDSQLPKDRFSAERLKGVDSTLKIQPAELGDSAMYLCASKPSLDIGELFFGEGSRLTVL.

With respect to this clonotype: At one end the junction does not follow the germline gene, possibly because of a read error. The rearrangement links TRBV6-1 to TRBJ2-5; TRBD2 is a possible D gene (5 bases). Germline assignment: CDR1 MNHNS and CDR2 SASEGT. The CDR3 is 16 residues long. In DNA form, the CDR3 reads TGTGCCGGCAGTGACCCGACTATGGTTTACCAAGAGACCCATTACTTC. Translating it yields CAGSDPTMVYQETHYF.

This clonotype was observed a single time. Here the CDR3 DNA reads TGCAGTGCTAGTGTAGCAGGGGCAGAGACCCAGTACTTC. This gives the protein CSASVAGAETQYF. This chain links TRBV20-1 with TRBJ2-5, with a tentative D call TRBD1 (6 bases). Germline V gene sequence: CDR1 DFQATT, CDR2 SNEGSKA (reference sequence). V lost 3 bases and J lost 4, with 12 bases in between. There are 13 residues in the CDR3.

The V gene is TRBV6-1, the J gene TRBJ2-1; 8 nucleotides align to TRBD2. The germline gives CDR1 MNHNS, CDR2 SASEGT. Unmatched junction bases numbered 22, after V lost 11 bases and J lost 16 bases. CDR3 length equals 14 residues. Here the CDR3 DNA reads TGTGCCGCCAGAGCGGGGGACTCCTACAATGAGCGATTCTTC. Amino acid sequence: CAARAGDSYNERFF.

With respect to this clonotype: The junction shows a germline mismatch at one end, possibly a read error. This sequence joins TRBV30 and TRBJ2-7; D gene uncertain. Germline V gene sequence: CDR1 GTSNPN, CDR2 SVGIG (reference sequence). This CDR3 is 11 amino acids long. The CDR3 region has the DNA TGTGCCAGGAGTATAACTGGAGAGCAGTACTTC. Its protein product is CARSITGEQYF.

The J gene is TRBJ2-1, the V gene TRBV11-3, with D maybe TRBD2 (6 bases). Deletions cut 1 base from V and 1 base from J, with 14 bases between. Germline V gives CDR1 SGHNT, CDR2 YENEEA. The CDR3 loop spans 17 amino acids. The CDR3 DNA is TGTGCCAGCAGCTTAGGGATCGGAGGGCTATCCTACAATGAGCAGTTCTTC. This codes for CASSLGIGGLSYNEQFF.

J is TRBJ2-1 and V is TRBV11-1, with D perhaps being TRBD1 or TRBD2 (6 bases each). Germline lookup yields CDR1 SGHAT and CDR2 FQDESV (reference sequence). Trimming removed 6 bases from V and 14 bases from J, with 20 bases in between. The CDR3 has 13 residues. This CDR3 is CASSAGGFNEEFF. CDR3 coding DNA: TGTGCCAGCAGTGCCGGGGGCTTCAACGAGGAGTTCTTC.